This T cell receptor beta chain came from a study of long-term antiretroviral therapy in people with HIV. Study-wide results and limits: From about 2003 to 2018, blood was obtained, possibly while participants received older ART regimens.

It was version v3.0 of the immunoSEQ assay that was run at survey level. The repertoire was sequenced with immunoSEQ multiplex PCR; TCRdb's copy has only in-frame clones and lacks some. The sample shows tens of thousands of clones, almost 90% of them seen only once. This CDR3 has 14 amino acids. Germline CDR1 is SGHTS and CDR2 is YDEGEE. Trimming shortened V by 0 bases and J by 1 base, and 7 bases separated the two germline ends. On this clone itself: No antigen is known for it.

Participants who had HIV were, without exception, treated in the United States. The sequencing used unsorted PBMCs, collected around 4.5 years after starting antiretroviral therapy. The clonotype originates from a man aged 30 to 39 with HIV. This sequence joins TRBV5-8 and TRBJ1-1, with D hard to call. CDR3 sequence reads: CASSLESGNTEAFF. DNA of the CDR3: TGTGCCAGCAGCTTGGAATCCGGGAACACTGAAGCTTTCTTT.